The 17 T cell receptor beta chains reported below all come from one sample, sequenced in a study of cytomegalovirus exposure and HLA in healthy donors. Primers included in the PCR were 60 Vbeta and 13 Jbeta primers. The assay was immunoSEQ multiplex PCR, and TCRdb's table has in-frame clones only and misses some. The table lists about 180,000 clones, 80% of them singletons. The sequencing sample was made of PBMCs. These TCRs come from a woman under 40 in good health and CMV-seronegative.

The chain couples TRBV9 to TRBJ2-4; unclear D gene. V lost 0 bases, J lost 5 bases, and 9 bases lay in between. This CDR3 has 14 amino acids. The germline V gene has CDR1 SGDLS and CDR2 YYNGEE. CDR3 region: CASSVGSLQNIQYF. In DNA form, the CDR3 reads TGTGCCAGCAGCGTAGGGTCGCTACAAAACATTCAGTACTTC.

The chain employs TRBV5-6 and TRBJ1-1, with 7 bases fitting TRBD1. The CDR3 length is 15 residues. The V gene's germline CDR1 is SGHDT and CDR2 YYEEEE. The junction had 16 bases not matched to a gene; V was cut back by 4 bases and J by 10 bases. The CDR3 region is CASSPRQGRAGVAFF. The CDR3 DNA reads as TGTGCCAGCAGCCCAAGACAGGGAAGGGCTGGGGTAGCTTTCTTT.

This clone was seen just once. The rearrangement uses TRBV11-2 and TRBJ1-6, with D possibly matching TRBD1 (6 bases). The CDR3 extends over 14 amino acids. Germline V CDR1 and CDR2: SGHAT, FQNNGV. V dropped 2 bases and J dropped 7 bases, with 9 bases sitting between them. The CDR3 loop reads CASSLTTGNSPLHF. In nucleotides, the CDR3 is TGTGCCAGCAGCTTAACCACAGGGAATTCACCCCTCCACTTT.

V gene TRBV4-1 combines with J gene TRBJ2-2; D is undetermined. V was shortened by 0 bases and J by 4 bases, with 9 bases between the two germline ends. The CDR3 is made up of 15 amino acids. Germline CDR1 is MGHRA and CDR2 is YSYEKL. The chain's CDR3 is CASSQDESGTGELFF. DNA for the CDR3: TGCGCCAGCAGCCAAGACGAGAGTGGCACCGGGGAGCTGTTTTTT.

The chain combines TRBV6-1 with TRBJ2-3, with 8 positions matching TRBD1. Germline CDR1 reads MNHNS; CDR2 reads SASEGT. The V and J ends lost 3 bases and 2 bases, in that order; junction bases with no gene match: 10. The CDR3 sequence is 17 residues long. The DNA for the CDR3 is TGTGCCAGCAGTGACCCCGGCCAGGGGGCGTACACAGATACGCAGTATTTT. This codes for CASSDPGQGAYTDTQYF.

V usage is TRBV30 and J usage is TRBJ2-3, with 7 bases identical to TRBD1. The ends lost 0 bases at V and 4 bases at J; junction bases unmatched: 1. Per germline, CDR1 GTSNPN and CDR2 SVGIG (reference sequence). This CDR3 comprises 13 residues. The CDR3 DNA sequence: TGTGCCTGGAGTGTCCAGGGGGCAGATACGCAGTATTTT. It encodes CAWSVQGADTQYF. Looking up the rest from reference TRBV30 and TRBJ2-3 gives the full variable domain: SQTIHQWPATLVQPVGSPLSLECTVEGTSNPNLYWYRQAAGRGLQLLFYSVGIGQISSEVPQNLSASRPQDRQFILSSKKLLLSDSGFYLCAWSVQGADTQYFGPGTRLTVL.

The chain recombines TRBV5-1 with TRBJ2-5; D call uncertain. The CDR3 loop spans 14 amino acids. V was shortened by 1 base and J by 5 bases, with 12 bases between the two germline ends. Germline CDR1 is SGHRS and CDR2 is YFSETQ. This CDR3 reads CASSLISLEETQYF. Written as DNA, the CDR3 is TGCGCCAGCAGCTTGATTTCCCTGGAGGAGACCCAGTACTTC.

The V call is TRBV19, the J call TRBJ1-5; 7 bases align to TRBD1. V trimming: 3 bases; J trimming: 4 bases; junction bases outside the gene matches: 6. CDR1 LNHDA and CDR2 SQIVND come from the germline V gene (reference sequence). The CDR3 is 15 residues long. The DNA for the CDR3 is TGTGCCAGTAGTATCCTCCCGGGACAGAATCAGCCCCAGCATTTT. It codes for CASSILPGQNQPQHF.

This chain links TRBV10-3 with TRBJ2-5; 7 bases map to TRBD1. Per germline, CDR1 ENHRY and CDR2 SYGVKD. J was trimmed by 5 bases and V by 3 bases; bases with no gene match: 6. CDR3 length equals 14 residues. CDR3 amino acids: CAISDYRGGETQYF. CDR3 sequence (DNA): TGTGCCATCAGTGATTACAGGGGCGGGGAGACCCAGTACTTC.

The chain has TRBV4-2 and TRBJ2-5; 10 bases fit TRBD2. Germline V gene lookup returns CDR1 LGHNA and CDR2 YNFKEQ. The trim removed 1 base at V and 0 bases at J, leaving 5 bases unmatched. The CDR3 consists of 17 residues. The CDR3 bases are TGTGCCAGCAGCCAAGCCCCCGGGACTAGCGACCAAGAGACCCAGTACTTC. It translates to CASSQAPGTSDQETQYF.

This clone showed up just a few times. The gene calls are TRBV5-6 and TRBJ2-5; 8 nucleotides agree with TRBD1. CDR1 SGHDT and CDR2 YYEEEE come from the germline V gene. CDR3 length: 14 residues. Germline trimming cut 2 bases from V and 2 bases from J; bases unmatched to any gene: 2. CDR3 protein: CASSFGQGQETQYF. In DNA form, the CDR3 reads TGTGCCAGCAGCTTTGGACAGGGTCAAGAGACCCAGTACTTC.

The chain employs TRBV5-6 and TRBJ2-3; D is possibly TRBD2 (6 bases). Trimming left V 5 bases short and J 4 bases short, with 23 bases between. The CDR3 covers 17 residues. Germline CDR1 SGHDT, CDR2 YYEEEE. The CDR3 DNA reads TGTGCCAGCAGTCCACCCCCCTCTAGCGCGAGAGCAGATACGCAGTATTTT. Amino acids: CASSPPPSSARADTQYF.

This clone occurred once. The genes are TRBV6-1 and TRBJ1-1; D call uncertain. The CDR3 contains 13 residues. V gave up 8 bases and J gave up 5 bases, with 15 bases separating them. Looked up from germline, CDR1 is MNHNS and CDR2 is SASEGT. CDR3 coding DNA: TGTGCCAGCGTACCCTACTCGGGAACTGAAGCTTTCTTT. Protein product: CASVPYSGTEAFF.

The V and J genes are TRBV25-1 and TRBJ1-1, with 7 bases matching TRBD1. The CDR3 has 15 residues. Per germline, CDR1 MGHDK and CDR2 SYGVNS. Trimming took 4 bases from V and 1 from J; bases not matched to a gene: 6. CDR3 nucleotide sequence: TGTGCCAGCAGTGCTTTAGGGACAGCGAACACTGAAGCTTTCTTT. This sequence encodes CASSALGTANTEAFF.

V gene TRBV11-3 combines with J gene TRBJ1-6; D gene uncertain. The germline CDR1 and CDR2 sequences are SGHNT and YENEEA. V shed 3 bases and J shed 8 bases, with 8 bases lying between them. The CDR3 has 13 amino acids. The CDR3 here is CASSFGLDSPLHF. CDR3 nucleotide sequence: TGTGCCAGCAGCTTCGGACTGGATTCACCCCTCCACTTT.

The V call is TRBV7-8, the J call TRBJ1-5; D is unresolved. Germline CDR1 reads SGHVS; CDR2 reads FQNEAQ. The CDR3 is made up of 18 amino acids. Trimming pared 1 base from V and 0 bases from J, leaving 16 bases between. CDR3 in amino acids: CASSLELSADFSNQPQHF. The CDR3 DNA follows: TGTGCCAGCAGCTTAGAGTTGTCGGCAGACTTTAGCAATCAGCCCCAGCATTTT.

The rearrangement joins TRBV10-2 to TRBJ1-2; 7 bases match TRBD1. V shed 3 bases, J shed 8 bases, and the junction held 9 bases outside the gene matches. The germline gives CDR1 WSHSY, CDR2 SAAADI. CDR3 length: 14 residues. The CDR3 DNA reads TGCGCCAGCAGTGACCCCGGACAGGACCGCGGCTACACCTTC. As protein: CASSDPGQDRGYTF.